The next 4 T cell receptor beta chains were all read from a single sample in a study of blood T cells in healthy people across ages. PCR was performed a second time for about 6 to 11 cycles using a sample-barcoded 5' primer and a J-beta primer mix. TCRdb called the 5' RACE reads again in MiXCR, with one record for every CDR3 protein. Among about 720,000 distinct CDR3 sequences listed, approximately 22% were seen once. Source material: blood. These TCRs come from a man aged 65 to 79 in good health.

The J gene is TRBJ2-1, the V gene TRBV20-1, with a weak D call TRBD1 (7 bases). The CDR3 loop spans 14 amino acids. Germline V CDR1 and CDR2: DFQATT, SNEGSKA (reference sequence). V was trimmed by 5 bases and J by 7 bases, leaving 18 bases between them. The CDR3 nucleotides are TGCAGTGCTCAGGGGGGTATCGTCGATAATGAGCAGTTCTTC. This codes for CSAQGGIVDNEQFF.

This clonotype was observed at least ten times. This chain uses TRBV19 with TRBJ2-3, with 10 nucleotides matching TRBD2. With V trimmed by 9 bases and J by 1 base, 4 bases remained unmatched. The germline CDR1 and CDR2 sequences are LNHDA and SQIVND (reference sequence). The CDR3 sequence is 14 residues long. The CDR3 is CASTLAGGTDTQYF. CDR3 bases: TGTGCCAGCACCCTAGCGGGAGGCACAGATACGCAGTATTTT. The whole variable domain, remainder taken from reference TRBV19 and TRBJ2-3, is DGGITQSPKYLFRKEGQNVTLSCEQNLNHDAMYWYRQDPGQGLRLIYYSQIVNDFQKGDIAEGYSVSREKKESFPLTVTSAQKNPTAFYLCASTLAGGTDTQYFGPGTRLTVL.

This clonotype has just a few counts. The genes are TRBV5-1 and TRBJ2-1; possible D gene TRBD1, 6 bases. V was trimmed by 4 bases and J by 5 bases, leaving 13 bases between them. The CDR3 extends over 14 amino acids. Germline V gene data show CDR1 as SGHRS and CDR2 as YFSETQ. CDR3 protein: CASSNRVGDNEQFF. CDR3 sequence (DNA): TGCGCCAGCAGCAACAGGGTGGGAGACAATGAGCAGTTCTTC.

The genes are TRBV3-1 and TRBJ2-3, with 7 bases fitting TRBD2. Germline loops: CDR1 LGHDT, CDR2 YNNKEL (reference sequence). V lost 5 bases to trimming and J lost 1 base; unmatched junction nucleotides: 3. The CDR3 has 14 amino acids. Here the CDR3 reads CASSERGGTDTQYF. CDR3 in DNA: TGTGCCAGCAGCGAACGGGGGGGCACAGATACGCAGTATTTT.